This record looks at one TCR beta chain sequence and its context. This clonotype was picked up a small number of times. Its antigen is unknown. Base-call qualities are not available, and no considerably larger clone is one nucleotide away. This record belongs to a study of blood T cells in healthy people across ages (dated by TCRdb to the mid-2010s). Study-level background: Template switching captured roughly one uniquely barcoded TCR beta cDNA molecule per two T cells in model experiments. Using the same blood draw, the study looked at two additional independent replicas of 1 million unique cDNA reads for two donors, one aged 18 to 30 and the other aged 80 or older. To avoid experimental bias, donors of different ages were randomly spread across the sequencing lanes. Four age groups were formed from the donors: young (average approximately 15 years), middle-aged (around 40), aged (around 68) and long-lived (more than 75). The study measured age-related changes in TCR beta repertoire diversity using deep sequencing normalized with unique cDNA molecular identifiers.

Here is what the overall study found, with its caveats: Since profiling was done on bulk unsorted PBMCs, naive and antigen-experienced compartments could not be conclusively compared. Because donor CMV infection status was unknown, age-related changes in expanded clonotypes were potentially confounded. Observed TCR beta diversity per million T cells fell roughly linearly with age, and a significant reduction was already apparent by age roughly 40. The percentage of naive T cells measured by flow cytometry correlated strongly with observed TCR beta diversity. The long-lived group showed more naive CD4+ T cells, fewer expanded clones and increased TCR diversity than the aged group, suggesting age selection. Total diversity estimates from one million sequenced T cells were considered lower bounds and underestimates.

Preparation of the library involved 5' RACE. The run used an Illumina HiSeq 2500. A second 7 to 11 cycle PCR used a sample-barcoded 5' primer and a J-beta primer mix. A unique molecular identifier was introduced onto each TCR beta cDNA molecule by a template-switch 5' adaptor carrying 12 random nucleotides. Each sample yielded at least 2.5 million CDR3-containing paired-end reads. The Mint cDNA synthesis kit, primed by a TRBC-specific oligonucleotide, was used to synthesize first-strand cDNA from all RNA. Following uracil-DNA glycosylase treatment, a first 18-cycle PCR with universal primers M1SS and BC2_uni_R was performed on all cDNA. On the authors' methods: For normalization, 1 million high-quality reads were randomly selected from each sample, with every read carrying a distinct molecular identifier. Reads sharing molecular identifiers were discarded rather than binned into consensus sequences. MiTCR, with a Q25 quality threshold and the strictest error-elimination algorithm, was used for CDR3 identification, clonotype clustering and error correction. Lower-bound total TCR beta diversity was estimated with a nonparametric unseen species model using Euler transformation. TCRdb reran the public reads through fastp at Q25 and MiXCR, keeping productive beta chains. When rows share a CDR3 protein, they turn into one entry using the most common DNA and genes. The V and J calls and clone size are TCRdb's, not the authors'. In this sample the table shows about 730,000 distinct CDR3 sequences, approximately 43% of which occur a single time. The biggest ten clones account for 20% to 25% of the sample.

For CDR1 and CDR2, the germline V gene lists MNHEY and SVGEGT. Measured from the cysteine to the phenylalanine, the CDR3 is 13 residues long. The entry retains the CDR3 DNA only, 39 bases that are in frame from base 1. V is pared back by 2 bases and J by 2 bases, with 6 bases lying between the germline termini. Systemically healthy Caucasian individuals from Russia, 39 in total and aged roughly 6 to 95 years, were included as donors. Each donor gave about 9.8 milliliters of peripheral blood, drawn into EDTA-treated Vacutainer tubes. PBMCs were isolated by Ficoll-Paque density-gradient centrifugation, with at least 6 million obtained per sample. Trizol reagent was used to extract total RNA from the PBMCs, yielding at least 5 micrograms per sample. Naive CD45RAhigh/CD27high T cell percentages were measured by flow cytometry on a PBMC aliquot from every donor.

This TCR was recovered from a woman aged 55 to 70 in good health. Recombination joined TRBV6-2 or TRBV6-3 with TRBJ2-5, with the D gene uncertain. The specimen sequenced was blood. Read as DNA, the sequence is TGTGCCAGCAGTTACGTCGGGCAAGAGACCCAGTACTTC. Its amino acids are CASSYVGQETQYF.